The T cell receptor (beta chain) under discussion was sequenced for a study of cytomegalovirus exposure and HLA in healthy donors. This clone turned up a few times. Primers for the PCR totalled 60 Vbeta and 13 Jbeta. This table comes from immunoSEQ multiplex PCR, and its TCRdb copy is limited to in-frame clones, with some not included. In the table there are about 140,000 clones, around 82% of which are singletons. The J segment lost 12 bases and the V segment lost 5 bases, leaving 1 base of the junction unmatched. This CDR3 region has 10 residues. Germline V gene lookup returns CDR1 GTSNPN and CDR2 SVGIG (reference sequence).

This receptor was identified in a female donor in good health and CMV-seronegative. The sequencing input was PBMCs. The V call is TRBV30, the J call TRBJ1-4; TRBD1 matches 9 bases. In DNA form, the CDR3 reads TGTGCCTGGGGGACAGGGCAACTGTTTTTT. This sequence encodes CAWGTGQLFF.